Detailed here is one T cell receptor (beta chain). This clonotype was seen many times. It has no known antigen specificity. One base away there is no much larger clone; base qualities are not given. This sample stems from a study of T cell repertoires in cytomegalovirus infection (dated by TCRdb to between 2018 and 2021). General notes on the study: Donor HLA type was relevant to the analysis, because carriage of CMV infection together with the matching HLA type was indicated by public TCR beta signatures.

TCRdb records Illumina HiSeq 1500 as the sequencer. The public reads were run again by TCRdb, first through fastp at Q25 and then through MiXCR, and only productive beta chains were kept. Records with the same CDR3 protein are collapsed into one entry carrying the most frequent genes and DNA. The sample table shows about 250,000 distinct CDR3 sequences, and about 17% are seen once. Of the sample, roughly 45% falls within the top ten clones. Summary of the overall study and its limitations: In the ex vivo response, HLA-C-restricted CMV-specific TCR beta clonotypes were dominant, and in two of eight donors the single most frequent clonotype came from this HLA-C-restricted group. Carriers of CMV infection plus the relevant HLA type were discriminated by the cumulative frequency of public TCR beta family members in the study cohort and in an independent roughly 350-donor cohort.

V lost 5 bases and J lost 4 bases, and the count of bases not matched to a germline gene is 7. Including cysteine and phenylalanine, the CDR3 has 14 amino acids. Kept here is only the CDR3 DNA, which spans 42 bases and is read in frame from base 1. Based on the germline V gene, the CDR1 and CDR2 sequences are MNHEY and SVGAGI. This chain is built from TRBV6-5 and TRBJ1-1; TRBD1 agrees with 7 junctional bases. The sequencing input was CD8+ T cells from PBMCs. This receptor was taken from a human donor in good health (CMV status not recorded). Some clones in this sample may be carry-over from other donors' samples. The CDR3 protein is CASSNRGIVTEAFF. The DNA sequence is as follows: TGTGCCAGCAGTAACAGGGGAATCGTCACTGAAGCTTTCTTT.